This is a list of T cell receptor beta chains from one sample in a study of graft-versus-host responses after intestinal transplantation. The repertoire was sequenced with immunoSEQ multiplex PCR; TCRdb's copy has only in-frame clones and lacks some. The data show tens of thousands of clones, around three quarters seen once. Material: ileum tissue, obtained 12 days after intestinal transplant. Source of these receptors: a human patient who received an intestinal transplant, so some T cells may come from the graft donor. The CDR3 runs from the conserved cysteine through the conserved F or W. Each record gives: J gene, D gene, V gene, clone size, CDR3 DNA, CDR3 protein. A D gene is named only where the DNA matches it firmly. Size tells how often a clone was seen (once, few, many) or the class of an expanded clone, and some rows leave it out.

TRBJ2-1	NA	TRBV7-9	NA	TGTGCCAGCAGCTCGGGACTCGCGAACTTCGTCAATGAGCAGTTCTTC	CASSSGLANFVNEQFF
TRBJ2-3	TRBD1	TRBV5-1	NA	TGCGCCAGCAGCCCCGGACAGGGTTGGGATACGCAGTATTTT	CASSPGQGWDTQYF
TRBJ2-7	NA	TRBV5-4	NA	TGTGCCAGCAGCCAGGGCCAGGGCGCTACGAGCTCCTACGAGCAGTACTTC	CASSQGQGATSSYEQYF
TRBJ2-7	TRBD2	TRBV7-7	NA	TGTGCCAGCAGCTTGAGCGGGGACTACGAGCAGTACTTC	CASSLSGDYEQYF
TRBJ1-5	TRBD1	TRBV18	NA	TGTGCCAGCTCACCACTCCATTCCGGGACAGGGTTAAATCAGCCCCAGCATTTT	CASSPLHSGTGLNQPQHF
TRBJ2-1	NA	TRBV27	NA	TGTGCCAGCAGTTTAACGTCGAGCTACAATGAGCAGTTCTTC	CASSLTSSYNEQFF
TRBJ2-7	NA	TRBV5-8	once	TGTGCCAGCAGCTTGGATTGGGGAGAGACCTACGAGCAGTACTTC	CASSLDWGETYEQYF
TRBJ2-1	NA	TRBV7-7	few	TGTGCTAGCAGCTTAGGGGGGGTCTACACTGAGCAGTTCTTC	CASSLGGVYTEQFF
TRBJ1-3	TRBD1	TRBV7-2	NA	TGTGCCAGCAGCTTAGGGTCCCCGGGACAGGGAAACACCATATATTTT	CASSLGSPGQGNTIYF
TRBJ1-2	NA	TRBV29-1	few	TGCAGCGTTGTGGTCGGCCGGGACTATGGCTACACCTTC	CSVVVGRDYGYTF
TRBJ2-3	NA	TRBV10-3	NA	TGTGCCATCAGCCACCGAGGCGGGGCCGATACGCAGTATTTT	CAISHRGGADTQYF
TRBJ2-1	TRBD2	TRBV27	NA	TGTGCCAGCAGTCGACTAGCGGCCTACAATGAGCAGTTCTTC	CASSRLAAYNEQFF
TRBJ2-2	TRBD2	TRBV19	NA	TGTGCCAGTAACCCCCTCGGGGGGTCCACCGGGGAGCTGTTTTTT	CASNPLGGSTGELFF
TRBJ1-1	NA	TRBV19	NA	TGTGCCAGTAGTATACGGGGGGCGTCCACTGAAGCTTTCTTT	CASSIRGASTEAFF
TRBJ2-7	TRBD2	TRBV11-2	NA	TGTGCCAGCAGCTTACAACCCCCGATGGGAGGGTCCTACGAGCAGTACTTC	CASSLQPPMGGSYEQYF
TRBJ1-1	TRBD1	TRBV2	once	TGTGCCAATCGACAGGGGGGCACTGAAGCTTTCTTT	CANRQGGTEAFF
TRBJ2-2	TRBD1	TRBV9	NA	TGTGCCAGCAGCGTAAGGGGGGACAGGGGAAGGGCCGGGGAGCTGTTTTTT	CASSVRGDRGRAGELFF
TRBJ2-3	TRBD2	TRBV5-4	NA	TGTGCCAGCAGCCTTCGTGATCGAGCGGGAGGGCCGGATACGCAGTATTTT	CASSLRDRAGGPDTQYF
TRBJ1-1	TRBD1	TRBV7-9	NA	TGTGCCAGCAGCGATCGAACAGGGGTGAACACTGAAGCTTTCTTT	CASSDRTGVNTEAFF
TRBJ2-7	NA	TRBV11-2	once	TGTGCCAGCAGCCCTGGGACACAGTACGAGCAGTACTTC	CASSPGTQYEQYF
TRBJ2-1	NA	TRBV6-6	NA	TGTGCCATCTCCCCGGGGGGCGCCTACAATGAGCAGTTCTTC	CAISPGGAYNEQFF
TRBJ2-3	TRBD1	TRBV5-1	NA	TGCGCCAGCAGCCCCCGTTCAGGACAGGAGCAGTATTTT	CASSPRSGQEQYF
TRBJ2-7	TRBD1	TRBV28	few	TGTGCCAGCAGTCCGACAGGGGGCTACGAGCAGTACTTC	CASSPTGGYEQYF
TRBJ1-6	NA	TRBV10-3	NA	TGTGCCATCAGTGAGTCCCTAGACACAGGGCGCCTTACTTATTCACCCCTCCACTTT	CAISESLDTGRLTYSPLHF
TRBJ1-6	TRBD1	TRBV7-9	NA	TGTGCCAGCAGCTCCACACTCAAACCGGGACAGACATCACCCCTCCACTTT	CASSSTLKPGQTSPLHF
TRBJ2-3	TRBD1	TRBV11-2	few	TGTGCCAGCAGCCCGCGGACAGGGGGCACAGATACGCAGTATTTT	CASSPRTGGTDTQYF
TRBJ2-7	NA	TRBV9	medium-sized	TGTGCCAGCAGCCCCGGGACTCTAAGGGCGTACGAGCAGTACTTC	CASSPGTLRAYEQYF
TRBJ1-2	NA	TRBV6-6	NA	TGTGCCAGCAGCACTAACTATGGCTACACCTTC	CASSTNYGYTF
TRBJ2-3	NA	TRBV9	NA	TGTGCCAGCAGCGCGGGGGGCCCGCTACAAGATACGCAGTATTTT	CASSAGGPLQDTQYF
TRBJ1-5	TRBD1	TRBV4-1	NA	TGCGCCAGCAGCCAAGAAGGGGGCGGCAATCAGCCCCAGCATTTT	CASSQEGGGNQPQHF
TRBJ2-7	NA	TRBV5-1	NA	TGCGCCAGCAGCTTGGCCGGTTTCGAGCAGTACTTC	CASSLAGFEQYF
TRBJ1-5	NA	TRBV19	medium-sized	TGTGCCAGTAGTACAGGGTATGGCAATCAGCCCCAGCATTTT	CASSTGYGNQPQHF
TRBJ1-2	NA	TRBV6-5	NA	TGTGCCAGCAGTCTATTAGGGACTAACGGCTACACCTTC	CASSLLGTNGYTF
TRBJ2-1	TRBD2	TRBV15	NA	TGTGCCACCAGCTTCCATAGCGGGGGGCTCAATGAGCAGTTCTTC	CATSFHSGGLNEQFF
TRBJ1-2	NA	TRBV28	NA	TGTGCCAGCAGTTCCGGGGTTAACTATGGCTACACCTTC	CASSSGVNYGYTF
TRBJ2-7	NA	TRBV7-2	NA	TGTGCCAGCAGCTTCAGCGTAACAAGCTTCTACGAGCAGTACTTC	CASSFSVTSFYEQYF
TRBJ2-1	NA	TRBV12-2	NA	TGTGCAAGTCGCTTAGCCCCGCTAGCGTCCTACTACAATGAGCAGTTCTTC	CASRLAPLASYYNEQFF
TRBJ2-1	TRBD2	TRBV19	NA	TGTGCCAGTAGTCAGACTAGCGGGGGGGCCTATAACGAGCAGTTCTTC	CASSQTSGGAYNEQFF
TRBJ2-3	TRBD2	TRBV6-4	NA	TGTGCCAGCAGTGACTCTAGCGGGGGAGTAGATACGCAGTATTTT	CASSDSSGGVDTQYF
TRBJ2-3	TRBD2	TRBV7-9	few	TGTGCCAGCAGCTCACTAGCGGGGGTTACAGATACGCAGTATTTT	CASSSLAGVTDTQYF
TRBJ1-1	TRBD1	TRBV29-1	NA	TGCAGCGTTGATGGGGGACAGGGATGGACTGAAGCTTTCTTT	CSVDGGQGWTEAFF
TRBJ2-7	TRBD1	TRBV11-3	NA	TGTGCCAGCAGCGCCGGGACAGGGGTTAGCTCCTACGAGCAGTACTTC	CASSAGTGVSSYEQYF
TRBJ2-7	TRBD1	TRBV5-1	NA	TGCGCCAGCAGCCCCGGGGACAGCCGCTCCTACGAGCAGTACTTC	CASSPGDSRSYEQYF
TRBJ2-7	TRBD1	TRBV7-3	NA	TGTGCCAGCGGACTGACAGGGTCCGAGCAGTACTTC	CASGLTGSEQYF
TRBJ1-2	NA	TRBV18	NA	TGTGCCAGCTCACCCCTCGACGCCGGGGGCTACACCTTC	CASSPLDAGGYTF